What follows is one T cell receptor beta chain and its context. Its antigen target is currently unknown. Nothing much larger sits one base from this clone, and base qualities are not available. This record belongs to a study of shared clonotypes between healthy human individuals (dated by TCRdb to about 2020). Regarding the study in general: A couple of women and three men aged 18 to 49 years were included in the cohort. For each donor, three plates each were used for CD4 naive and CD4 memory, two plates were used for CD8 naive, and one plate was used for CD8 memory. The study deeply sequenced blood TCR repertoires of 5 or 6 healthy adults to estimate repertoire size and the extent of clonotype sharing between individuals. To increase sequencing depth and limit assay-specific biases, different laboratories used diverse techniques to prepare libraries and sequence TCR repertoires. Between about 0.8 and 8.9 billion PBMCs per donor were obtained by leukapheresis.

What the work shows at the level of the full study, not this receptor alone: Even with the large sequencing depth, rarefaction of the sorted-subset datasets indicated that sequencing was incomplete. Because the study included a small number of donors, the genetic and exposure-history diversity represented was limited. Compared with non-shared clonotypes, the clonotypes found in all four sorted-subset donors had higher generation probabilities. Across a few donors, about 5% of naive CD4, 3% to 3.5% of naive CD8, around 2.5% of memory CD4, and approximately 0.4% of memory CD8 clonotypes were shared. Pairwise subsampling led to the expectation that sequencing depth would affect the degree of clonotype sharing among donors. Estimated clonotype richness was generally larger for naive than for memory subsets. Only blood was sampled, and tissue TCR repertoires likely differ from those in blood.

Via the germline V gene, CDR1 is SGHTA and CDR2 FQGNSA. The trim is 8 bases for V and 9 bases for J, with a gap of 17 bases between the germline ends. The CDR3 has 13 amino acids, counting the end cysteine and phenylalanine. The only DNA kept is the CDR3, 39 bases in frame from the first base. Using the deep immunoSEQ assay, TCR CDR3 regions were amplified from genomic DNA by multiplex PCR. Genomic DNA extracted from each cell subset was distributed evenly over all wells of several immunoSEQ 96-well plates, and each plate served as one replicate. For sorted subsets, each replicate PCR was loaded with roughly 0.2 ug genomic DNA, equivalent to some 27,000 T cell genomes. Purified libraries were quantified with a Qubit 3.0 fluorometer, sized on a Bioanalyzer 2100, and re-quantified with the KAPA Library Quantification kit. Each immunoSEQ 96-well plate was sequenced on its own single-read 150-cycle Illumina NextSeq 550 flow cell. The source study handled its data this way. Because only junctional sequences without quality scores were contained in the immunoSEQ output, filtering matching that applied to full-length reads could not be performed. To assign V/J genes and CDR3, sequences were annotated using PyIR, a Python wrapper for IgBLAST v1.9, with IMGT germline references. Any read was removed if the V/J assignment was weak (E-value above 1e-6), the CDR3 was missing, or the read contained stop codons, out-of-frame junctions, or ambiguous translated residues. V3J clonotypes were defined as sequences sharing the same inferred V gene, J gene, and CDR3 amino acid sequence. To compute the percentage overlap between repertoires, the number of shared unique clonotypes was divided by the size of the smaller repertoire. Three approaches were used to assess repertoire richness: RTK rarefaction, the Chao1 estimator, and Recon v2.1 estimates of unobserved clonotypes. For all TCRbeta clonotypes obtained by the gDNA method from four donors, generation probabilities were computed with OLGA. The immuneACCESS repertoire file appears here via TCRdb, limited to in-frame rearrangements. These files lack a portion of the clones; in checked studies, under half of the deficit traces to unresolved V genes, and the cause of the others is not known. V, J and clone size are taken as reported in that table, and D and trimming were inferred from the DNA itself. The sample contains about 2.3 million clones, over 85% of them found a single time. The ten top clones hold about 0.39% of the sample.

Healthy HIV-negative adults with no recently reported acute infections or vaccinations were included as donors. Only Caucasian adults living in Nashville, Tennessee, USA were represented among the donors. CD4+ T cells were enriched through magnetic negative selection, after which naive cells were positively selected on CD45RA and the remaining negative fraction served as the memory subset. After blood collection by leukapheresis, PBMCs were isolated using Ficoll-Histopaque density gradient centrifugation and then cryopreserved in the vapor phase of liquid nitrogen. Purity and quantity of every magnetically sorted T cell population were checked by analytical flow cytometry. Genomic DNA was isolated from each sorted fraction and quantified by UV absorbance on a Nanodrop 2000c.

This sequence was found in a young man in good health. Some clones in this sample may be carry-over from other donors' samples. What was sequenced was naive CD4+ T cells from PBMCs. The cell subset or site label, as the study defines it: CD45RA+ positively selected. The chain uses TRBV7-2 and TRBJ2-1, with TRBD2 tentatively as D gene (6 bases match). CDR3 protein: CASSPRRAGEQFF. The nucleotide sequence reads TGTGCCAGCTCCCCCCGGAGGGCCGGTGAGCAGTTCTTC.